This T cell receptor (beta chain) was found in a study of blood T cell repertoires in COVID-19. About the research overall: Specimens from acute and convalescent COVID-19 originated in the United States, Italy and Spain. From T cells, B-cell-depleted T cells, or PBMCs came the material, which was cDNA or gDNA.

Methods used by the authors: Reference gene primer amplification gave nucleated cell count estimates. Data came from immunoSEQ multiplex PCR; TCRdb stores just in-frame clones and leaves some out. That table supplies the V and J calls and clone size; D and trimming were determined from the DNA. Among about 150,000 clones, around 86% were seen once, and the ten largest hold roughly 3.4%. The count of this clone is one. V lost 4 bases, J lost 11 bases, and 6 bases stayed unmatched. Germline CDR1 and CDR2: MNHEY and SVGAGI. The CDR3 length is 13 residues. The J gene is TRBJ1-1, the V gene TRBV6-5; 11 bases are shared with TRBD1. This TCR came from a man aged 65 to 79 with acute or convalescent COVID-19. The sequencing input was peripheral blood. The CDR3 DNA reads TGTGCCAGCAGTTTTGGACAGGGGGCTTTTGCTTTCTTT. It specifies CASSFGQGAFAFF.